The entry that follows covers one T cell receptor beta chain sequence. These data are taken from a study of blood T cells in healthy people across ages. In germline, CDR1 is SGHRS, CDR2 YFSETQ. The V and J ends lost 2 bases and 3 bases, in that order; junction bases with no gene match: 4. The CDR3 has 15 residues. Alongside a J-beta primer mix, a sample-barcoded 5' primer served in a second PCR lasting roughly 7 to 12 cycles. Every individual sample yielded 2.5 million or more paired-end reads (each containing CDR3). One entry per CDR3 protein, called by TCRdb with MiXCR from the 5' RACE reads. This sample carries hundreds of thousands of distinct CDR3 sequences, roughly 20% of them seen once, and the ten largest clones take roughly 22%.

The source of this sequence is a man in his 70s in good health. The sequenced material came from blood. This chain connects TRBV5-1 to TRBJ2-1; 8 nucleotides align to TRBD1. The CDR3 nucleotides are TGCGCCAGCAGCTTCCAACAGGGGGACTACAATGAGCAGTTCTTC. Amino acids: CASSFQQGDYNEQFF.